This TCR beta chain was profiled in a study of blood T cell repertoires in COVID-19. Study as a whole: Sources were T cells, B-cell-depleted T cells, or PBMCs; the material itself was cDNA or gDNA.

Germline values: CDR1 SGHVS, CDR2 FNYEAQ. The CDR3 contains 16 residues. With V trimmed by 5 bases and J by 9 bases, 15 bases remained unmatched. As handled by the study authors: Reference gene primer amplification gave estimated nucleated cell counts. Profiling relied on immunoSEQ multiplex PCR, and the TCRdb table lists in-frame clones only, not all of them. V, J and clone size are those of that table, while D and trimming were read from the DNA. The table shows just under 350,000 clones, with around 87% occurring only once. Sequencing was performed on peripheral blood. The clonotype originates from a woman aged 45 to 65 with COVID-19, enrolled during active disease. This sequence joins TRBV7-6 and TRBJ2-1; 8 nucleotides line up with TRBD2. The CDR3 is CASSPATYGAGVEQFF. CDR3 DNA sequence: TGTGCCAGCAGCCCGGCTACTTATGGAGCGGGAGTTGAGCAGTTCTTC.